The entry below describes one TCR beta chain. These data originate in a study of blood T cell repertoires in COVID-19. Assay: immunoSEQ multiplex PCR; the TCRdb copy retains only in-frame clones and omits some. The sample carries 250,000 to 350,000 clones, 92% recorded once. Germline CDR1 LGHDT, CDR2 YNNKEL (reference sequence). This CDR3 comprises 14 residues. V lost 3 bases and J lost 7, with 10 bases in between. The source is a woman younger than 45 who had recovered from COVID-19. The chain uses TRBV3-1 (or the pseudogene TRBV3-2) and TRBJ1-6; no clear D. The sequenced material came from PBMCs or T cells enriched from blood (not recorded which). For the CDR3, the DNA is TGTGCCAGCAGCCAGGAGACCAGCAATTCACCCCTCCACTTT. It encodes CASSQETSNSPLHF.